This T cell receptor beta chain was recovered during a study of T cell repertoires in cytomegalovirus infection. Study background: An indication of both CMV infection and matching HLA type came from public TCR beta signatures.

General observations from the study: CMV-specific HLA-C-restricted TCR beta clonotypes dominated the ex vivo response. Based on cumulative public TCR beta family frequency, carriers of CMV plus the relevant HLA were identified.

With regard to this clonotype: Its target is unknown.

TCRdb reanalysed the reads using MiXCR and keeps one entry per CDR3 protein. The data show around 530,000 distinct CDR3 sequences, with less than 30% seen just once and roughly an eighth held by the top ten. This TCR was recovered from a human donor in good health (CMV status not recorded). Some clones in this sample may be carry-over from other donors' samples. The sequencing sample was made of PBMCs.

CDR3 sequence (DNA): TGTGCCAGCAGCTTAGCATCCGGGGTAACCGAGCAGTACTTC. It encodes CASSLASGVTEQYF. The chain links TRBV7-9 to TRBJ2-7; D is possibly TRBD2 (5 bases). This CDR3 is built from 14 residues. Trimming cost V 0 bases and J 6 bases, with 12 bases left between them. From germline, CDR1 is SEHNR and CDR2 FQNEAQ (reference sequence).